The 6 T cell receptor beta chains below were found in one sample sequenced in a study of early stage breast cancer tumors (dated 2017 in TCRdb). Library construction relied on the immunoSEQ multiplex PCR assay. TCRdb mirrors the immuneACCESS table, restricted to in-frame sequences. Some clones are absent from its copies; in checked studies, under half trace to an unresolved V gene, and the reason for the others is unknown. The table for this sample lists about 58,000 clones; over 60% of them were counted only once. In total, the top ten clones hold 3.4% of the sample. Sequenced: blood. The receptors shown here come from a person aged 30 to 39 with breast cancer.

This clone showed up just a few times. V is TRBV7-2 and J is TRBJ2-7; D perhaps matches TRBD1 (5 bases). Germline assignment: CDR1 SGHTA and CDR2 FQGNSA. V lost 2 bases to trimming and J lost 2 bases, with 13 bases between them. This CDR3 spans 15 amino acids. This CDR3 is CASSLTGRRPYEQYF. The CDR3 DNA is TGTGCCAGCAGCTTAACAGGCAGGCGACCCTACGAGCAGTACTTC.

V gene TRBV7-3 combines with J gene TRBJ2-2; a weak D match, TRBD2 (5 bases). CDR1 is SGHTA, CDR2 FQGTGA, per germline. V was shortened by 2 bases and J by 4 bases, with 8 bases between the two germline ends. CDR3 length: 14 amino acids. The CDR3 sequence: CASSLDYSTGELFF. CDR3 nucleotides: TGTGCCAGCAGCTTAGACTACTCCACCGGGGAGCTGTTTTTT. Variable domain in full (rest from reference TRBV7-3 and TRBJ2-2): GAGVSQTPSNKVTEKGKYVELRCDPISGHTALYWYRQSLGQGPEFLIYFQGTGAADDSGLPNDRFFAVRPEGSVSTLKIQRTERGDSAVYLCASSLDYSTGELFFGEGSRLTVL.

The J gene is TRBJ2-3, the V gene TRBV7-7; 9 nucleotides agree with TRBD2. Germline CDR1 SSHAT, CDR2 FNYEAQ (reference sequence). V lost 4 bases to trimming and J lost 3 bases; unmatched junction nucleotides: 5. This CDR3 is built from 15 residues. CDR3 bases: TGTGCCAGCAGCTCGGCGGGACTAGCAACAGATACGCAGTATTTT. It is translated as CASSSAGLATDTQYF.

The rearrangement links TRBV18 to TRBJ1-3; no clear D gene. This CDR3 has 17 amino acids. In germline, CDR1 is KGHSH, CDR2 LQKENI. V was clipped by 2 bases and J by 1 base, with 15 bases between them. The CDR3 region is CASSPYTLQGSGNTIYF. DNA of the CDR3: TGTGCCAGCTCACCATATACCCTCCAAGGATCTGGAAACACCATATATTTT.

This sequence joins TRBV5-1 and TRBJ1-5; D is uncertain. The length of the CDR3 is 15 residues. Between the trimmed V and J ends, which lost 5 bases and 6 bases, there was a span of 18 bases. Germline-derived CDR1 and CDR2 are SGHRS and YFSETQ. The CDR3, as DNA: TGCGCCAGCAGGGCGACCAGTAGAAGCGCTCAGCCCCAGCATTTT. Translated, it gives CASRATSRSAQPQHF.

CDR3 sequence (DNA): TGCGCCAGCAACGACAGGATCTCAGATACGCAGTATTTT. Translated, it gives CASNDRISDTQYF. This chain joins TRBV5-1 and TRBJ2-3, with D tentatively TRBD1 (6 bases). Germline CDR1 reads SGHRS; CDR2 reads YFSETQ. This CDR3 has 13 residues. Trimming pared 6 bases from V and 4 bases from J, leaving 12 bases between.